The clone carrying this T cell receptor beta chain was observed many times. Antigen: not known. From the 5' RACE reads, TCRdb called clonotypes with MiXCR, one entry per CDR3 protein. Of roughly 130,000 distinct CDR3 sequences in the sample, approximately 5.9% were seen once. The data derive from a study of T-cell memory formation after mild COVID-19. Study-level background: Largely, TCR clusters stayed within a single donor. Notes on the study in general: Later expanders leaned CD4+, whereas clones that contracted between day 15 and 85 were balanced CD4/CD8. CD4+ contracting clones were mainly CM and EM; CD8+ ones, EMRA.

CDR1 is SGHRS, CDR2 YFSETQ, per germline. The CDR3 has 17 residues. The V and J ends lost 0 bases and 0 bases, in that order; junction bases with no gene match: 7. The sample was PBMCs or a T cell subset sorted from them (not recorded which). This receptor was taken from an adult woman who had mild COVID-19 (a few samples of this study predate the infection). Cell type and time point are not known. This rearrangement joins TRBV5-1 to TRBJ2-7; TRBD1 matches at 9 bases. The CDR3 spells CASSLVGRDRDSYEQYF. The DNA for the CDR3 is TGCGCCAGCAGCTTGGTCGGTCGGGACAGGGACTCCTACGAGCAGTACTTC.